A single sample is the source of the 28 T cell receptor beta chains below, sequenced in a study of tumor and adjacent non-tumor tissue in lung cancer (dated by TCRdb to the late 2010s). Libraries were prepared through multiplex PCR. The run used an Illumina HiSeq 2500. Following protocols modified from ARM-PCR, the researchers constructed TCRbeta libraries through three rounds of nested PCR with primers (Table S4). The public sequencing data were trimmed at Q25 with fastp and processed into clonotypes with MiXCR by TCRdb, which kept only in-frame beta chains. Rows are unified per CDR3 protein, each entry keeping the most common DNA and genes. The sample records about 200,000 distinct CDR3 sequences, over 55% of which are singletons. The ten largest clones add up to around 25% of the sample. RNA was extracted from bulk unsorted tissue and checked for quality with a NanoDrop ND-1000 and an Agilent 2100.

Sample: lung tumor tissue. The receptor set was obtained from a man in his sixties with non-small cell lung cancer.

To note about this clonotype: A much larger clone sits a single nucleotide away, making a read error possible. The rearrangement uses TRBV29-1 and TRBJ2-6; D is unresolved. This CDR3 contains 16 residues. CDR1 SQVTM and CDR2 ANQGSEA come from the germline V gene. V lost 5 bases, J lost 2 bases, and 16 bases lay in between. DNA for the CDR3: TGCAGCGTTCTTGGGCACGGTTTCACTGGGGCCAACGTCCTGACTTTC. Translation gives CSVLGHGFTGANVLTF.

About this clonotype itself: Sequence at one end of the junction differs from germline and may be a read error. The chain uses TRBV11-3 and TRBJ2-3; 12 nucleotides align to TRBD2. The CDR3 has 16 residues. CDR1 and CDR2 from the germline V gene are SGHNT and YENEEA. CDR3 nucleotides: TGTGCCAGCAGTTTCCGACTAGCGGGAGTCACATATACGGAGTATTTT. Translation gives CASSFRLAGVTYTEYF.

The chain couples TRBV11-1 to TRBJ2-7, with 14 bases identical to TRBD2. The V and J ends lost 6 bases and 5 bases, in that order; junction bases with no gene match: 9. Per germline, CDR1 SGHAT and CDR2 FQDESV (reference sequence). This CDR3 spans 16 amino acids. Written as DNA, the CDR3 is TGTGCCAGCAGTCCGTGGACTAGCGGGGGGTCACACGAGCAGTACTTC. It specifies CASSPWTSGGSHEQYF.

This clonotype was picked up one time. Since no conserved phenylalanine or tryptophan closes the CDR3, a read error is the likely cause. The chain has TRBV11-2 and TRBJ1-2, with 9 bases that match TRBD1. Germline V gene data show CDR1 as SGHAT and CDR2 as FQNNGV. The CDR3 length is 14 residues. J gave up 4 bases and V 4 bases, and 4 bases lay outside the gene matches. The CDR3 coding sequence is TGTGCCAGCAGCTCAGCGGGACAGGGCTATGGCTACACCATC. Its translation: CASSSAGQGYGYTI.

The chain is built from TRBV11-3 and TRBJ2-1; D may be TRBD2 (6 bases). V lost 6 bases to trimming and J lost 7 bases, with 22 bases between them. Per the germline V gene, CDR1 is SGHNT and CDR2 is YENEEA. There are 16 residues in the CDR3. The CDR3 nucleotides are TGTGCCAGCAGTCCCAGAGGGACTCCAAAGGGGAATGAGCAGTTCTTC. This gives the protein CASSPRGTPKGNEQFF.

This clonotype was recorded once. A much more abundant neighbour one base away suggests this may be a read error. J is TRBJ1-5 and V is TRBV20-1; tentatively, D is TRBD1 (5 bases). The germline CDR1 and CDR2 sequences are DFQATT and SNEGSKA (reference sequence). There are 14 residues in the CDR3. The CDR3 loop is CSTRTRYSNQPQHF. The CDR3 DNA sequence: TGCAGTACTAGGACAAGATATAGCAATCAGCCCCAGCATTTT.

This clonotype was detected only a few times. This chain links TRBV29-1 with TRBJ2-1; 10 nucleotides match TRBD2. The CDR3 is 14 residues long. Germline V lookup: CDR1 SQVTM, CDR2 ANQGSEA. The trim removed 4 bases at V and 3 bases at J, leaving 3 bases unmatched. For the CDR3, the DNA is TGCAGCGTTGCCGCTAGCGGGGGCTACAATGAGCAGTTCTTC. It codes for CSVAASGGYNEQFF.

As regards this clonotype: No conserved phenylalanine or tryptophan is present at the end of the CDR3, so a read error is the likely explanation. The limits of the CDR3 on the DNA are not certain, so only TCRdb's listed CDR3 is given. This chain links TRBV6-5 with TRBJ2-3. The germline V gene encodes CDR1 MNHEY and CDR2 SVGAGI. The length of the CDR3 is 14 amino acids, counting both ends. This CDR3 reads CASSYRDSTDTQYL.

Note on this clonotype: The conserved final phenylalanine or tryptophan is absent from the CDR3, which likely points to a read error. The genes are TRBV6-5 and TRBJ2-5; a weak D match, TRBD2 (6 bases). Deletions cut 5 bases from V and 9 bases from J, with 19 bases between. The CDR3 is 14 amino acids. CDR1 MNHEY and CDR2 SVGAGI come from the germline V gene. This CDR3 is CASSDTGTSGAQYL. As DNA, the CDR3 is TGTGCCAGCAGTGATACGGGGACCTCGGGGGCCCAGTACTTA.

About this clonotype: One junction end does not reproduce the germline sequence, and a read error may be involved. The chain links TRBV6-6 to TRBJ1-2; 8 bases are a match to TRBD1. CDR3 length: 14 residues. The V gene's germline CDR1 is MNHNY and CDR2 SVGAGI (reference sequence). Written as DNA, the CDR3 is TGTGCCAGTAGTTACTCGTACAGGGGGGGCGGCTACACCTTC. This encodes CASSYSYRGGGYTF.

This clonotype was counted many times. The rearrangement joins TRBV6-5 to TRBJ1-5; TRBD1 is a possible D gene (5 bases). Germline loops: CDR1 MNHEY, CDR2 SVGAGI. The CDR3 consists of 15 residues. V gave up 6 bases and J gave up 0 bases, with 12 bases separating them. Here the CDR3 DNA reads TGTGCCAGCAGGCTCAGGGTTAATAGCAATCAGCCCCAGCATTTT. Translated, it gives CASRLRVNSNQPQHF.

The chain links TRBV18 to TRBJ2-3; 8 bases line up with TRBD1. The CDR3 has 13 amino acids. Trimming took 3 bases from V and 5 from J; bases not matched to a gene: 1. CDR1 and CDR2 (germline): KGHSH, LQKENI. CDR3 sequence reads: CASSPGTGDTQYF. CDR3 bases: TGTGCCAGCTCACCGGGGACAGGAGATACGCAGTATTTT.

The chain carries TRBV5-1 and TRBJ2-1; possible D gene TRBD2, 5 bases. CDR3 size: 17 residues. Germline V gives CDR1 SGHRS, CDR2 YFSETQ. V was clipped by 0 bases and J by 4 bases, with 17 bases between them. This chain's CDR3 is CASSLALGEGGYNEQFF. As DNA, the CDR3 is TGCGCCAGCAGCTTGGCCCTTGGAGAGGGTGGATACAATGAGCAGTTCTTC. Looking up the rest from reference TRBV5-1 and TRBJ2-1 gives the full variable domain: KAGVTQTPRYLIKTRGQQVTLSCSPISGHRSVSWYQQTPGQGLQFLFEYFSETQRNKGNFPGRFSGRQFSNSRSEMNVSTLELGDSALYLCASSLALGEGGYNEQFFGPGTRLTVL.

In the case of this clonotype: Given a much more abundant clone one base away, this may be a read error. V usage is TRBV20-1 and J usage is TRBJ1-4, with D perhaps TRBD1 (6 bases). The V and J ends lost 7 bases and 1 base respectively, with 16 bases between them. Germline CDR1 reads DFQATT; CDR2 reads SNEGSKA (reference sequence). The CDR3 covers 15 residues. The CDR3 DNA follows: TGCAGTGTCCGAGGCTCAGGGGAAACTAATGAAAAACTGTTTTTT. It specifies CSVRGSGETNEKLFF.

Points on this clonotype: A single base separates this from a much larger clone, so it may be a read error. The chain employs TRBV20-1 and TRBJ2-1; no definite D call. V dropped 7 bases and J dropped 4 bases, with 17 bases sitting between them. From germline, CDR1 is DFQATT and CDR2 SNEGSKA (reference sequence). The CDR3 runs 14 residues. CDR3 protein: CSGSRPIGYNEQFF. CDR3 sequence (DNA): TGCAGTGGTAGTCGCCCCATAGGGTACAATGAGCAGTTCTTC.

In its sample, this clonotype was seen many times. J is TRBJ1-4 and V is TRBV6-1; D is unclear. The CDR3 is made up of 14 amino acids. The germline gives CDR1 MNHNS, CDR2 SASEGT. Trimming took off 4 bases at V and 0 bases at J, with 6 bases between the two ends. CDR3 loop: CASSGTATNEKLFF. The CDR3 nucleotides read TGTGCCAGCAGTGGGACGGCAACTAATGAAAAACTGTTTTTT.

In regard to this clonotype: One base away lies a much larger clone, so this may be a sequencing read error. This chain uses TRBV29-1 with TRBJ2-7, with unresolved D. CDR1 and CDR2 from the germline V gene are SQVTM and ANQGSEA. CDR3 size: 11 residues. The DNA for the CDR3 is TGCAACGCAGAGTTCCACTACGAGCAGTACTTC. Translating it yields CNAEFHYEQYF.

With respect to this clonotype: The junction departs from the called germline gene at one end, perhaps through a read error. The chain links TRBV5-5 to TRBJ1-3; D is unclear. Germline V gene data show CDR1 as SGHKS and CDR2 as YYEKEE (reference sequence). This CDR3 spans 13 amino acids. CDR3 sequence: CASSPLSVNTIYF. CDR3 sequence (DNA): TGTGCCAGCAGTCCTCTTTCTGTAAACACCATATATTTT.

A note on this clonotype: A much larger clone lies a single base off, so this may be a read error. V is TRBV29-1 and J is TRBJ2-5; no definite D call. Germline values: CDR1 SQVTM, CDR2 ANQGSEA. This CDR3 region has 11 residues. DNA for the CDR3: TGCATCGTTGAAGCCTTTCGCGCCCAGTACTTC. Encoded protein: CIVEAFRAQYF.

Worth noting for this clonotype: This may arise from a read error, as a much more abundant clone is one base away. The CDR3 spells CASSENAKQFF. The CDR3 DNA reads TGCGCCAGCAGTGAGAACGCGAAGCAGTTCTTC. The chain carries TRBV10-1 and TRBJ2-1; D unresolved. This CDR3 region has 11 residues. V was pared by 2 bases and J by 11 bases, with 7 bases between. Germline-derived CDR1 and CDR2 are WNHNN and SYGVQD (reference sequence).

This clonotype was recorded many times. The chain combines TRBV5-4 with TRBJ1-4, with a tentative D call TRBD1 (5 bases). Trimming took 0 bases from V and 8 from J, leaving 11 bases between them. The germline V gene has CDR1 SGHNT and CDR2 YYREEE (reference sequence). The CDR3 runs to 14 residues. The CDR3, as DNA: TGTGCCAGCAGCTTGGAAGGGGAAGAGGAAAAACTGTTTTTT. It encodes CASSLEGEEEKLFF.

This clonotype has ten or more counts. V gene TRBV29-1 combines with J gene TRBJ2-1; 10 bases agree with TRBD2. The CDR3 is made up of 15 amino acids. Trimming took 4 bases from V and 10 from J; bases not matched to a gene: 13. From germline, CDR1 is SQVTM and CDR2 ANQGSEA. The CDR3 DNA follows: TGCAGCGTTGTAATAGCGGGAGGTCCGGGGGGGGAGCAGTTCTTC. Translating it yields CSVVIAGGPGGEQFF.

The chain links TRBV6-1 to TRBJ1-2; 8 bases agree with TRBD1. Trimming took 8 bases from V and 3 from J; bases not matched to a gene: 11. CDR3 length: 15 amino acids. The germline CDR1 and CDR2 sequences are MNHNS and SASEGT. The DNA for the CDR3 is TGTGCCAGCCGTAGGACAGGGTCGCCTGACTATGGCTACACCTTC. It is translated as CASRRTGSPDYGYTF.

This rearrangement joins TRBV29-1 to TRBJ1-5; TRBD1 might be the D (5 bases). Between the trimmed V and J ends, which lost 4 bases and 6 bases, there was a span of 10 bases. Germline CDR1 is SQVTM and CDR2 is ANQGSEA. This CDR3 contains 12 residues. The CDR3 DNA sequence: TGCAGCGTTGCCGGGGCGCTTCAGCCCCAGCATTTT. This codes for CSVAGALQPQHF.

About this clonotype: A read error may be the cause here, since a much bigger clone is one base away. This chain joins TRBV20-1 and TRBJ1-2, with D maybe TRBD1 (5 bases). The CDR3 extends over 14 amino acids. Germline V lookup: CDR1 DFQATT, CDR2 SNEGSKA (reference sequence). V lost 0 bases and J lost 10, with 18 bases in between. The CDR3 DNA reads TGCAGTGCTAGAGACCCCTTCGGGGGGACTGTCTACACCTTC. Residues: CSARDPFGGTVYTF.

The chain links TRBV6-5 to TRBJ1-2; D is uncertain. The CDR3 loop spans 13 amino acids. The germline gives CDR1 MNHEY, CDR2 SVGAGI. V was cut by 4 bases and J by 5 bases, with 11 bases left in between. CDR3 coding DNA: TGTGCCAGCAGTTCTAACCGCCTTTATGGCTACACCTTC. Translating it yields CASSSNRLYGYTF.

This clonotype has a handful of counts. Mismatch with germline at one junction end may stem from a read error. The chain uses TRBV20-1 and TRBJ2-7; D might be TRBD1 or TRBD2, each matching 5 bases. There are 15 residues in the CDR3. CDR1 and CDR2 (germline): DFQATT, SNEGSKA (reference sequence). CDR3 DNA sequence: TGCAATGCTAGAGGGTTTGACAGTCCCTCTCTCGAGCAGTACTTT. This gives the protein CNARGFDSPSLEQYF.

Comments on this clonotype: Mismatch with germline at one junction end may stem from a read error. This sequence joins TRBV4-3 and TRBJ2-1; 10 bases agree with TRBD2. Germline V gene sequence: CDR1 LGHNA, CDR2 YSLEER. The CDR3 spans 21 residues. CDR3 region: CASSQDWARLAGRIYYNDQFF. The DNA of the CDR3 is TGCGCCAGCAGCCAAGATTGGGCACGACTAGCGGGTAGGATCTACTATAATGACCAGTTCTTC.